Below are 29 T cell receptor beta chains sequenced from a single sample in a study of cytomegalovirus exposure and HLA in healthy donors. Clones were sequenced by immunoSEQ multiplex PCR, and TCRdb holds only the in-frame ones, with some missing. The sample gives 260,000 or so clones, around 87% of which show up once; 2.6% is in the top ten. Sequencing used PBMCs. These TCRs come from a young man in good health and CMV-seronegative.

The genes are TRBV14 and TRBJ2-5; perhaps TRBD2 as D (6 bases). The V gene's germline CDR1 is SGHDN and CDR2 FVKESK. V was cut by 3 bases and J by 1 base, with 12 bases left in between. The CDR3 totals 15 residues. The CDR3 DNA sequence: TGTGCCAGCAGCCAGCTTGGGGGGTCCCAAGAGACCCAGTACTTC. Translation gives CASSQLGGSQETQYF.

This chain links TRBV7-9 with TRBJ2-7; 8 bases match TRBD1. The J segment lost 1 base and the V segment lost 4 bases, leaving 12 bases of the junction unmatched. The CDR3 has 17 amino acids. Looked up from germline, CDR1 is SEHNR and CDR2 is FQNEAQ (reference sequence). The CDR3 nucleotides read TGTGCCAGCAGCTCTAGGACAGGGAGAAGAGTATCCTACGAGCAGTACTTC. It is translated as CASSSRTGRRVSYEQYF.

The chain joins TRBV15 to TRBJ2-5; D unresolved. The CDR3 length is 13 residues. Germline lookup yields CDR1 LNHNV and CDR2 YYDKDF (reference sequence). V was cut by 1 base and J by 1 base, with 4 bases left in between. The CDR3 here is CATSRAGQETQYF. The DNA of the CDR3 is TGTGCCACCAGCAGAGCGGGCCAAGAGACCCAGTACTTC.

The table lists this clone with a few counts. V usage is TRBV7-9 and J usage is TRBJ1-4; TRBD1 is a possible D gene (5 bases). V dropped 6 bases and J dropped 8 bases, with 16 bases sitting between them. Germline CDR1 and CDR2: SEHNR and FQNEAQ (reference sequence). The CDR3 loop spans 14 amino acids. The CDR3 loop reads CASSRGGDWEKLFF. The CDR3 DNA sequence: TGTGCCAGCAGTCGGGGGGGAGATTGGGAAAAACTGTTTTTT.

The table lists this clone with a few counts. For the CDR3, the DNA is TGTGCCAGCAGTTTTCTCCCGGTTGGTCATCAGCCCCAGCATTTT. Protein: CASSFLPVGHQPQHF. The chain is built from TRBV27 and TRBJ1-5; D call uncertain. The CDR3 consists of 15 residues. Trimming stripped 3 bases from V and 5 bases from J, with 14 bases between. Germline V CDR1 and CDR2: MNHEY, SMNVEV (reference sequence).

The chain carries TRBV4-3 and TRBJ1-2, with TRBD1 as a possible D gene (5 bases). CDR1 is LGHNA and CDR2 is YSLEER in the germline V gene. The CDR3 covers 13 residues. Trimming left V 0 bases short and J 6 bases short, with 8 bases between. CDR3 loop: CASSQDPRDGYTF. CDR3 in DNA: TGCGCCAGCAGCCAAGATCCCAGGGATGGCTACACCTTC.

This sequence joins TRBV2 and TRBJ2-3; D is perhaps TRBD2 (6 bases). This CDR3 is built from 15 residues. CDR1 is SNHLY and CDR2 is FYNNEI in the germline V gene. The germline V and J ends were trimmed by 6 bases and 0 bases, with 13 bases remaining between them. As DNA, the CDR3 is TGTGCCAGCAGGGGCGGGGCCTTAAGCACAGATACGCAGTATTTT. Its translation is CASRGGALSTDTQYF.

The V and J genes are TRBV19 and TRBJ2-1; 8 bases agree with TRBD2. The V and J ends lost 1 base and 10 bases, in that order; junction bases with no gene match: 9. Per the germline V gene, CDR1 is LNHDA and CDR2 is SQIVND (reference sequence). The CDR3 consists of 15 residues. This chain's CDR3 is CASSIGLAGGGEQFF. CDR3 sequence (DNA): TGTGCCAGTAGTATAGGGCTAGCGGGCGGAGGGGAGCAGTTCTTC.

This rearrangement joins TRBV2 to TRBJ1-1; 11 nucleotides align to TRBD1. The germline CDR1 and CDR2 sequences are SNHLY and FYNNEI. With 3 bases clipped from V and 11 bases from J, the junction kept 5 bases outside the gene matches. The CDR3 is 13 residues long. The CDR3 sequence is CASSDYRDRGAFF. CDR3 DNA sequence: TGTGCCAGCAGTGATTATCGGGACAGGGGGGCTTTCTTT.

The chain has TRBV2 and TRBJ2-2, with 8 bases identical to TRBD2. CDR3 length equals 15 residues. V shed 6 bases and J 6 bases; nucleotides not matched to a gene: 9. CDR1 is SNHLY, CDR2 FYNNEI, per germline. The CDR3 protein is CASRVSGIPPGELFF. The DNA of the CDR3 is TGTGCCAGCAGGGTTAGCGGGATCCCGCCCGGGGAGCTGTTTTTT.

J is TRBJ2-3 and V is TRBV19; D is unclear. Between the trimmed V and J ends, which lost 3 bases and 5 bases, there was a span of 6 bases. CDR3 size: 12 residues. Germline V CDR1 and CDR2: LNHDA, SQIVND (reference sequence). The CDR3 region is CASSIIGDTQYF. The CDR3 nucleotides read TGTGCCAGTAGTATTATCGGAGATACGCAGTATTTT. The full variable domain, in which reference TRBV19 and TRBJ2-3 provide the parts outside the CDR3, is DGGITQSPKYLFRKEGQNVTLSCEQNLNHDAMYWYRQDPGQGLRLIYYSQIVNDFQKGDIAEGYSVSREKKESFPLTVTSAQKNPTAFYLCASSIIGDTQYFGPGTRLTVL.

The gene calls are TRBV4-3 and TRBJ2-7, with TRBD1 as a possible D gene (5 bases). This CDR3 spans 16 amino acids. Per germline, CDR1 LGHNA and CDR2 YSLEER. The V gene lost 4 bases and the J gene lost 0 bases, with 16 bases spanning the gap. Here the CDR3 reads CASSPIVHRSSYEQYF. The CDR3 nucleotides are TGCGCCAGCAGCCCGATCGTGCACAGGAGCTCCTACGAGCAGTACTTC.

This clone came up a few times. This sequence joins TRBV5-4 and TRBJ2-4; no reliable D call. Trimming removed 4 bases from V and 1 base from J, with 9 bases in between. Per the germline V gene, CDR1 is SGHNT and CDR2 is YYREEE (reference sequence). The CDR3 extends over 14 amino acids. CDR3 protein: CASSTEWAKNIQYF. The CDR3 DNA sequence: TGTGCCAGCAGCACGGAGTGGGCCAAAAACATTCAGTACTTC.

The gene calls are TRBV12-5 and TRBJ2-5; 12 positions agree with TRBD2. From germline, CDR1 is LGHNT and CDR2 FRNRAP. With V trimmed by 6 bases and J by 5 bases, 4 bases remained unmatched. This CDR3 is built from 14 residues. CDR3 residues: CASGSGTSGETQYF. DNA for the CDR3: TGTGCTAGTGGGTCGGGGACTAGCGGGGAGACCCAGTACTTC.

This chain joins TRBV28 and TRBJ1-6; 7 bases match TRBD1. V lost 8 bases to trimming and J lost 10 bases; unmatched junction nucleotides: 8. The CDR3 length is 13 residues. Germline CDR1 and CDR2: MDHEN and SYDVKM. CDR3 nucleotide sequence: TGTGCCAGCGGTGACAGGGCCCGGTCACCCCTCCACTTT. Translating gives CASGDRARSPLHF.

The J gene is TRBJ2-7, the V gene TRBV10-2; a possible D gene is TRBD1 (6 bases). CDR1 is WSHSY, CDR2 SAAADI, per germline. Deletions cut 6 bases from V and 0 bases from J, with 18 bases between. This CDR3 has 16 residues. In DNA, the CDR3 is TGCGCCAGCAGATTCCTTGGAAGAGGGGGCTCCTACGAGCAGTACTTC. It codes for CASRFLGRGGSYEQYF.

In DNA form, the CDR3 reads TGTGCCTGGACACCTAGAAACACTGAAGCTTTCTTT. It translates to CAWTPRNTEAFF. The chain couples TRBV30 to TRBJ1-1; D gene ambiguous. This CDR3 is built from 12 residues. Germline V gene data show CDR1 as GTSNPN and CDR2 as SVGIG (reference sequence). The V and J ends lost 4 bases and 2 bases respectively, with 8 bases between them.

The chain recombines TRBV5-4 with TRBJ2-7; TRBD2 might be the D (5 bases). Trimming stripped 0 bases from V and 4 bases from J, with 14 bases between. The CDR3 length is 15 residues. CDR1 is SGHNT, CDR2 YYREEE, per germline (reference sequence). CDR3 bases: TGTGCCAGCAGCTTGGGAACGGAGGACGCTTACGAGCAGTACTTC. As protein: CASSLGTEDAYEQYF.

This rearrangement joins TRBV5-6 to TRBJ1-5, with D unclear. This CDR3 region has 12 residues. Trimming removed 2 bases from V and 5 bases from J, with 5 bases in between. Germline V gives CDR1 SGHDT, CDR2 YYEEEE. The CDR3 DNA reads TGTGCCAGCAGCTTCGCGGATCAGCCCCAGCATTTT. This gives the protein CASSFADQPQHF.

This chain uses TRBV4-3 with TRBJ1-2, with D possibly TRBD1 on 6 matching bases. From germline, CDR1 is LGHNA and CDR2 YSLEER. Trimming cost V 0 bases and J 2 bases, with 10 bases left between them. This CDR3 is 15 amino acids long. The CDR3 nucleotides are TGCGCCAGCAGCCAAGAAGGGGGGGTCAACTATGGCTACACCTTC. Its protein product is CASSQEGGVNYGYTF.

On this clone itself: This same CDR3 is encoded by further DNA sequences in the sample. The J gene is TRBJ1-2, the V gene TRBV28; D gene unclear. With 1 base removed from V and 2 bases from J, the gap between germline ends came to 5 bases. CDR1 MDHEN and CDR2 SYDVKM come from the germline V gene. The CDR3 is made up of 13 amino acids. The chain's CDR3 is CASSLSGNYGYTF. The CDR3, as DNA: TGTGCCAGCAGTTTATCCGGGAACTATGGCTACACCTTC.

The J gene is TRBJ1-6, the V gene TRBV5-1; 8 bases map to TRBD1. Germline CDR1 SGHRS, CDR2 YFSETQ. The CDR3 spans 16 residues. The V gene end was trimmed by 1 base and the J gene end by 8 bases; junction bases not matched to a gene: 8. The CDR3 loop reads CASSLYGQGVDSPLHF. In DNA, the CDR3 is TGCGCCAGCAGCTTGTATGGACAGGGTGTCGATTCACCCCTCCACTTT.

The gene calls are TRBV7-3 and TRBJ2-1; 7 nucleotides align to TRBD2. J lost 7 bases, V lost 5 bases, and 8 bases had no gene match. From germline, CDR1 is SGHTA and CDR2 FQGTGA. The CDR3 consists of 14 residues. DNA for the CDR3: TGTGCCAGCAGCGGTACTAGCGAGGGGAATGAGCAGTTCTTC. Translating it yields CASSGTSEGNEQFF.

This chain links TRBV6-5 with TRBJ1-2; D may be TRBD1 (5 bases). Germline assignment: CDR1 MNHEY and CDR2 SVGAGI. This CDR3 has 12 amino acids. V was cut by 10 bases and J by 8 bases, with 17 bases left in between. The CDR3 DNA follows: TGTGCCACCAACACCAACCAGGGAGGCTACACCTTC. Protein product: CATNTNQGGYTF.

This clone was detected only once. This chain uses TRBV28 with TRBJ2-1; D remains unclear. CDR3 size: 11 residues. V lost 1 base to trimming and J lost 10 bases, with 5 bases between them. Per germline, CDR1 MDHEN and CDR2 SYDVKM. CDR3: CASSLYREQFF. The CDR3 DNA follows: TGTGCCAGCAGTTTATACCGGGAGCAGTTCTTC.

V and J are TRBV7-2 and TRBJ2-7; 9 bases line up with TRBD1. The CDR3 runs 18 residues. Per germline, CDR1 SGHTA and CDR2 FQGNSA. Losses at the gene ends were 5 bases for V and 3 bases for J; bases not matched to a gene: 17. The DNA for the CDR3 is TGTGCCAGCAGCACAGGGACAGGGAAGGGGTTGAACTACTACGAGCAGTACTTC. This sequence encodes CASSTGTGKGLNYYEQYF.

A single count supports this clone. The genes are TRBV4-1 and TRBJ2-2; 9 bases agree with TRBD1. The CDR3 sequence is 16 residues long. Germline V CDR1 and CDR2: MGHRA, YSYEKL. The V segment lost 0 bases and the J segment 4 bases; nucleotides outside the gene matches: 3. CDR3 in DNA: TGCGCCAGCAGCCAAGATTGGGACAGGGTCACCGGGGAGCTGTTTTTT. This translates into CASSQDWDRVTGELFF.

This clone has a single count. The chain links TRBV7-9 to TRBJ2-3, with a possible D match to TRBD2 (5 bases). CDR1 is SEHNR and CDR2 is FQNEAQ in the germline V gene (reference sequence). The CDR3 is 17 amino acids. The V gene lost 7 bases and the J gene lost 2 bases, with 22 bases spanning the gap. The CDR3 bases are TGTGCCAGCACTACGTTTGCTCATGGAGCGGACACAGATACGCAGTATTTT. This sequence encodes CASTTFAHGADTDTQYF.

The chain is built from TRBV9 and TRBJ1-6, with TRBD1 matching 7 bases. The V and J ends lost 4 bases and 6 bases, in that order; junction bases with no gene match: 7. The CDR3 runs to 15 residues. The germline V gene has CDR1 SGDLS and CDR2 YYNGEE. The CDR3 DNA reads TGTGCCAGCAGCCCCTCGGGACAGTTTAATTCACCCCTCCACTTT. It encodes CASSPSGQFNSPLHF.